What follows is one T cell receptor beta chain and its context. The protocol was immunoSEQ multiplex PCR, while the TCRdb copy is restricted to in-frame clones and leaves out a portion. The sample lists approximately 18,000 clones; roughly 80% were seen once. The sample originates from a study of sequential checkpoint blockade in melanoma. Study overall: First-line arms were nivolumab then ipilimumab, or the reverse, randomized 1:1. Maintenance nivolumab came after either treatment sequence.

Documented treatment: randomized to nivolumab then ipilimumab (arm A) or the reverse (arm B). No patient had prior DNA-damaging chemotherapy. Sorted cells were live CD3+CD8+, lacking CD19 and CD56, from PBMCs. CDR3 length equals 15 residues. Between the trimmed V and J ends, which lost 3 bases and 0 bases, there was a span of 9 bases. CDR1 LNHNV and CDR2 YYDKDF come from the germline V gene (reference sequence). This sequence joins TRBV15 and TRBJ1-3, with D possibly being TRBD1 (5 bases). The sequenced sample was CD8+ T cells sorted from blood (inferred from file names), obtained from a patient given nivolumab and ipilimumab in sequence. The sequence came from a human donor with melanoma. In nucleotides, the CDR3 is TGTGCCACCAGCAGTGACAGTAACTCTGGAAACACCATATATTTT. Translation gives CATSSDSNSGNTIYF.